Presented here are 17 T cell receptor beta chains from one specimen sequenced in a study of identifying expanded T cells in peripheral blood. Sequenced by immunoSEQ multiplex PCR; TCRdb stores in-frame clones only, minus some. The sample comprises 85,000 to 120,000 clones, around 88% of which are singletons, and roughly 13% rests with the top ten. Sequenced input: blood. Receptors originate from a person aged 18 to 69 in good health.

This sequence joins TRBV28 and TRBJ1-3, with D hard to call. V gave up 5 bases and J gave up 2 bases, with 4 bases separating them. The CDR3 runs to 12 residues. Germline assignment: CDR1 MDHEN and CDR2 SYDVKM. This CDR3 reads CASSTTGNTIYF. In DNA, the CDR3 is TGTGCCAGCAGTACAACTGGAAACACCATATATTTT.

The chain carries TRBV7-9 and TRBJ1-5; maybe TRBD1 (5 bases). Trimming stripped 5 bases from V and 10 bases from J, with 15 bases between. Germline values: CDR1 SEHNR, CDR2 FQNEAQ (reference sequence). The CDR3 has 13 residues. The CDR3 here is CASSRARESPQHF. The CDR3 DNA reads TGTGCCAGCAGCCGGGCCAGGGAGTCACCCCAGCATTTT.

Comment on this clone: The sample carries other DNA sequences with the same CDR3. J is TRBJ1-3 and V is TRBV19; D not certain. Germline V gives CDR1 LNHDA, CDR2 SQIVND (reference sequence). This CDR3 region has 14 residues. V lost 3 bases and J lost 0, with 6 bases in between. The CDR3 region is CASSIQSSGNTIYF. The CDR3 DNA is TGTGCCAGTAGTATTCAGAGCTCTGGAAACACCATATATTTT.

This chain connects TRBV6-5 to TRBJ1-1, with 9 positions matching TRBD1. This CDR3 comprises 14 residues. V shed 6 bases and J 1 base; nucleotides not matched to a gene: 3. In germline, CDR1 is MNHEY, CDR2 SVGAGI. The CDR3 nucleotides read TGTGCCAGCAGGGAGGACAGGGGGAACACTGAAGCTTTCTTT. Amino acids: CASREDRGNTEAFF.

The chain links TRBV19 to TRBJ1-4, with D unclear. V lost 5 bases to trimming and J lost 12 bases, with 13 bases between them. CDR1 is LNHDA, CDR2 SQIVND, per germline (reference sequence). The CDR3 length is 12 residues. The CDR3 sequence is CASSPGSDQLFF. DNA of the CDR3: TGTGCCAGTAGTCCTGGCAGTGATCAACTGTTTTTT. The full variable domain, rest sourced from reference TRBV19 and TRBJ1-4, is DGGITQSPKYLFRKEGQNVTLSCEQNLNHDAMYWYRQDPGQGLRLIYYSQIVNDFQKGDIAEGYSVSREKKESFPLTVTSAQKNPTAFYLCASSPGSDQLFFGSGTQLSVL.

In this sample, this clone turned up a few times. V and J are TRBV10-3 and TRBJ2-1, with 12 bases matching TRBD2. The CDR3 loop spans 20 amino acids. V lost 4 bases and J lost 0; bases outside the gene matches: 13. CDR1 and CDR2 from the germline V gene are ENHRY and SYGVKD. CDR3 in amino acids: CAISAEAGTSGRSSYNEQFF. The CDR3 coding sequence is TGTGCCATCAGTGCCGAGGCCGGGACTAGCGGGCGGAGCTCCTACAATGAGCAGTTCTTC.

The V gene is TRBV6-1, the J gene TRBJ1-5; TRBD1 is a possible D gene (5 bases). The ends were cut back, 4 bases at V and 0 bases at J, with 7 bases in the middle. The CDR3 runs to 14 residues. Germline V gene data show CDR1 as MNHNS and CDR2 as SASEGT. Written as DNA, the CDR3 is TGTGCCAGCAGTGGACAGATTAGCAATCAGCCCCAGCATTTT. Translation: CASSGQISNQPQHF.

DNA for the CDR3: TGCGCCAGCAGCCAAGGGAAGGGGGGCTATGGCTACACCTTC. This encodes CASSQGKGGYGYTF. The chain employs TRBV4-3 and TRBJ1-2; perhaps TRBD1 as D (6 bases). CDR3 length: 14 amino acids. Germline loops: CDR1 LGHNA, CDR2 YSLEER. V dropped 1 base and J dropped 4 bases, with 10 bases sitting between them.

The chain is built from TRBV30 and TRBJ2-2; weak D call: TRBD1 (6 bases). The germline V gene has CDR1 GTSNPN and CDR2 SVGIG (reference sequence). There are 13 residues in the CDR3. V was trimmed by 3 bases and J by 7 bases, leaving 12 bases between them. Here the CDR3 reads CAWSQGMDGELFF. CDR3 sequence (DNA): TGTGCCTGGAGCCAGGGGATGGACGGGGAGCTGTTTTTT. Together with reference TRBV30 and TRBJ2-2, the CDR3 gives the full variable domain: SQTIHQWPATLVQPVGSPLSLECTVEGTSNPNLYWYRQAAGRGLQLLFYSVGIGQISSEVPQNLSASRPQDRQFILSSKKLLLSDSGFYLCAWSQGMDGELFFGEGSRLTVL.

V and J are TRBV6-1 and TRBJ1-1, with D possibly TRBD1 on 6 matching bases. The germline CDR1 and CDR2 sequences are MNHNS and SASEGT. CDR3 length: 14 residues. V was clipped by 4 bases and J by 2 bases, with 11 bases between them. The CDR3 is CASSGDKDNTEAFF. The CDR3 region has the DNA TGTGCCAGCAGTGGGGACAAGGATAACACTGAAGCTTTCTTT.

CDR3 coding DNA: TGTGCCAGTAGTATCGGCCAGAATGAAGCTTTCTTT. This translates into CASSIGQNEAFF. V usage is TRBV19 and J usage is TRBJ1-1; D call uncertain. In germline, CDR1 is LNHDA, CDR2 SQIVND (reference sequence). The CDR3 spans 12 residues. Trimming removed 3 bases at V and 7 bases at J, with 9 bases between.

This clone was detected only once. The rearrangement uses TRBV19 and TRBJ2-2; 11 nucleotides match TRBD2. Germline loops: CDR1 LNHDA, CDR2 SQIVND (reference sequence). Trimming removed 7 bases from V and 5 bases from J; junction bases left unmatched: 9. CDR3 length equals 16 residues. The CDR3 region is CASTLPASGRTGELFF. CDR3 DNA: TGTGCCAGTACCCTACCCGCTAGCGGGAGGACCGGGGAGCTGTTTTTT.

The genes are TRBV2 and TRBJ1-2, with 7 bases matching TRBD1. CDR1 and CDR2 (germline): SNHLY, FYNNEI. The length of the CDR3 is 14 residues. The ends lost 5 bases at V and 1 base at J; junction bases unmatched: 4. The DNA for the CDR3 is TGTGCCAGCAGTACCGGGACAGATAACTATGGCTACACCTTC. This translates into CASSTGTDNYGYTF.

This chain joins TRBV16 and TRBJ1-1; no reliable D call. From germline, CDR1 is KGHSY and CDR2 FQNENV. The V end was cut by 5 bases, the J end by 0 bases, with 7 bases between. This CDR3 has 13 amino acids. CDR3 DNA: TGTGCCAGCAGCTCCCAATTGAACACTGAAGCTTTCTTT. Its translation is CASSSQLNTEAFF.

In this sample, this clone turned up once. The CDR3 loop is CASSPYGGELFF. The CDR3 DNA is TGTGCCAGCAGCCCGTACGGCGGGGAGCTGTTTTTT. The V gene is TRBV7-2, the J gene TRBJ2-2; D gene uncertain. The CDR3 spans 12 residues. V dropped 5 bases and J dropped 7 bases, with 8 bases sitting between them. Germline CDR1 is SGHTA and CDR2 is FQGNSA.

The genes are TRBV28 and TRBJ1-1; 10 bases line up with TRBD1. V lost 6 bases to trimming and J lost 1 base; unmatched junction nucleotides: 8. This CDR3 region has 16 residues. Germline V gene data show CDR1 as MDHEN and CDR2 as SYDVKM. CDR3 nucleotides: TGTGCCAGCAGCCGTGACAGGGGGCTACGGAACACTGAAGCTTTCTTT. This gives the protein CASSRDRGLRNTEAFF.

CDR3 protein: CASRGGTNNQPQHF. In DNA, the CDR3 is TGTGCCAGCAGGGGGGGGACGAACAATCAGCCCCAGCATTTT. The V and J genes are TRBV6-1 and TRBJ1-5; the D gene is possibly TRBD1 (5 bases). Germline V gene sequence: CDR1 MNHNS, CDR2 SASEGT. The length of the CDR3 is 14 residues. The V end lost 6 bases, the J end lost 3 bases, and 12 bases lay between the germline ends.